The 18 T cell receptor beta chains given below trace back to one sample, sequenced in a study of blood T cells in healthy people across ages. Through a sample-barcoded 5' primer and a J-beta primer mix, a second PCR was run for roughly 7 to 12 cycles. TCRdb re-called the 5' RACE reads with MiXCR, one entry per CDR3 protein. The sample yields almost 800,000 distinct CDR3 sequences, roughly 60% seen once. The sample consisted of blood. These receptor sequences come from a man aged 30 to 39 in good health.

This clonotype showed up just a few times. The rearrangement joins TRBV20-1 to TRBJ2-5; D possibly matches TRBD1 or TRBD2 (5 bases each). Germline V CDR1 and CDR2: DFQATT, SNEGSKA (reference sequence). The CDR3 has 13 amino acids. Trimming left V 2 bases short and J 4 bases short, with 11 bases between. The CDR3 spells CSARWDRGETQYF. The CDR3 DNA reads TGCAGTGCTAGATGGGACCGGGGAGAGACCCAGTACTTC.

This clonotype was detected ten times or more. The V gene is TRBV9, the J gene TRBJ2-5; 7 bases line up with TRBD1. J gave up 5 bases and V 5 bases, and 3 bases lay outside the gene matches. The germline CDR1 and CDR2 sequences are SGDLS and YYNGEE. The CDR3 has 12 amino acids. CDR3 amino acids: CASSSQGETQYF. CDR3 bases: TGTGCCAGCAGTTCACAGGGGGAGACCCAGTACTTC.

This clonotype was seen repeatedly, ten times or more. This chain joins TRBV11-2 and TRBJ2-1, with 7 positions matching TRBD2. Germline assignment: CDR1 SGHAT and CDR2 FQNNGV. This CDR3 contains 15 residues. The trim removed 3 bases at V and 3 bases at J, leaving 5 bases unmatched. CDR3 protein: CASSFRGDRYNEQFF. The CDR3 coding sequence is TGTGCCAGCAGCTTTCGGGGGGACCGCTACAATGAGCAGTTCTTC.

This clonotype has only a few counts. The CDR3 bases are TGTGCCAGCAGCCACGGCAGGAGACAAGAGACCCAGTACTTC. This codes for CASSHGRRQETQYF. The V call is TRBV3-1, the J call TRBJ2-5; no clear D. Trimming took 3 bases from V and 2 from J, leaving 10 bases between them. The CDR3 length is 14 residues. Germline V gene sequence: CDR1 LGHDT, CDR2 YNNKEL (reference sequence).

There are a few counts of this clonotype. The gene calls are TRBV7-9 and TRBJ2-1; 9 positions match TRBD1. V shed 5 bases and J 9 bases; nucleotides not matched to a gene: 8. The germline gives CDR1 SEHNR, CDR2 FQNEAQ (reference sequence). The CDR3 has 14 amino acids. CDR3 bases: TGTGCCAGCAGCGGGACAGGGAGGGGCGTTGAGCAGTTCTTC. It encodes CASSGTGRGVEQFF.

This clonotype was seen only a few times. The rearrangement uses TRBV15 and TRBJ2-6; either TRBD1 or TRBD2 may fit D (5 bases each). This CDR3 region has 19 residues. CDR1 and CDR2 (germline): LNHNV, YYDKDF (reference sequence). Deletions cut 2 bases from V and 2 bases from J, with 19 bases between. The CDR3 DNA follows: TGTGCCACCAGCAGATCCCATGGCTGGGGGTACGCTGGGGCCAACGTCCTGACTTTC. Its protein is CATSRSHGWGYAGANVLTF.

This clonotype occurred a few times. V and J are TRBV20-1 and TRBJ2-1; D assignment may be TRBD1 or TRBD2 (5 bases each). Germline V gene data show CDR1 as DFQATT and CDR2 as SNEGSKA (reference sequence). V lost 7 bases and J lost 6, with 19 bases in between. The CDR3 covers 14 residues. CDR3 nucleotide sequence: TGCAGTGTTTTCGGGCAGGGTGGGGGCAATGAGCAGTTCTTC. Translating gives CSVFGQGGGNEQFF.

The CDR3 protein is CSALLGTSNYGYTF. In DNA form, the CDR3 reads TGCAGTGCCCTTCTAGGGACGTCAAACTATGGCTACACCTTC. The V gene is TRBV20-1, the J gene TRBJ1-2; D perhaps matches TRBD1 (5 bases). The CDR3 is 14 amino acids. V was pared by 6 bases and J by 2 bases, with 16 bases between. The germline gives CDR1 DFQATT, CDR2 SNEGSKA (reference sequence).

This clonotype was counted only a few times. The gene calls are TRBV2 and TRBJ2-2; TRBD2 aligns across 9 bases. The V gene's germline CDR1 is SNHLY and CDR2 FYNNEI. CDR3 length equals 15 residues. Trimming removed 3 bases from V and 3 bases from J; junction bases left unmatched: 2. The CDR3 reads CASSEGLADTGELFF. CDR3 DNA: TGTGCCAGCAGTGAGGGACTAGCAGACACCGGGGAGCTGTTTTTT. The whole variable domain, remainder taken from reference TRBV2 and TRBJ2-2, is EPEVTQTPSHQVTQMGQEVILRCVPISNHLYFYWYRQILGQKVEFLVSFYNNEISEKSEIFDDQFSVERPDGSNFTLKIRSTKLEDSAMYFCASSEGLADTGELFFGEGSRLTVL.

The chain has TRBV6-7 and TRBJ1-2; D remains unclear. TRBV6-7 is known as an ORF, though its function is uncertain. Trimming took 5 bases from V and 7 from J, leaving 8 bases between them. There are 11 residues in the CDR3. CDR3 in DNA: TGTGCCAGCAGTACAGACTGTGGCTACACCTTC. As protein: CASSTDCGYTF.

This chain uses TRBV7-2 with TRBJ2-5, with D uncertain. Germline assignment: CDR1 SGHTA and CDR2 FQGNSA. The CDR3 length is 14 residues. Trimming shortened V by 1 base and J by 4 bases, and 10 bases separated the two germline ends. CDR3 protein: CASSLVLRTETQYF. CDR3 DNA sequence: TGTGCCAGCAGCTTAGTTCTGCGTACAGAGACCCAGTACTTC.

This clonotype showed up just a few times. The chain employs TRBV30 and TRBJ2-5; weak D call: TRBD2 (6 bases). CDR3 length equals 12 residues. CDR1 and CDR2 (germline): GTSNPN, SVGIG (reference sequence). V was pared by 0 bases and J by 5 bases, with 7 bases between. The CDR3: CAWSVEGETQYF. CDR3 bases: TGTGCCTGGAGTGTGGAGGGGGAGACCCAGTACTTC. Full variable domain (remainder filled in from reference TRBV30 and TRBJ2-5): SQTIHQWPATLVQPVGSPLSLECTVEGTSNPNLYWYRQAAGRGLQLLFYSVGIGQISSEVPQNLSASRPQDRQFILSSKKLLLSDSGFYLCAWSVEGETQYFGPGTRLLVL.

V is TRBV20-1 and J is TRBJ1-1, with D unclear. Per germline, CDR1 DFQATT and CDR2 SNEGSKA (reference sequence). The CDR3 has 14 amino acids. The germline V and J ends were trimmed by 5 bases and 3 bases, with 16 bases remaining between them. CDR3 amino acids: CSAQSEGGDTEAFF. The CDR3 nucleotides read TGCAGTGCTCAAAGCGAGGGAGGTGACACTGAAGCTTTCTTT.

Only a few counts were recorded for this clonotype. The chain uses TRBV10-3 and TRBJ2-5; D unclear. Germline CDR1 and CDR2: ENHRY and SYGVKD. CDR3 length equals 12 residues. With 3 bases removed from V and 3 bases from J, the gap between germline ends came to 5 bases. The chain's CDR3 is CAISDSEETQYF. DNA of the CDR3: TGTGCCATCAGTGACTCGGAAGAGACCCAGTACTTC.

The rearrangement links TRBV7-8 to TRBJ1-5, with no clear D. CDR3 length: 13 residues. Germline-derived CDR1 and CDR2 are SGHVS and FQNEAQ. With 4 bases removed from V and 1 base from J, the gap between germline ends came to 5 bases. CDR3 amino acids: CASSSHSNQPQHF. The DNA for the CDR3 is TGTGCCAGCAGCTCCCACAGCAATCAGCCCCAGCATTTT.

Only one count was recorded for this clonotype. This CDR3 reads CASSHTRYSGSNEQFF. The DNA for the CDR3 is TGTGCCAGCAGCCACACCCGATATAGCGGGAGCAATGAGCAGTTCTTC. The rearrangement joins TRBV9 to TRBJ2-1; 9 nucleotides line up with TRBD2. The CDR3 has 16 amino acids. Germline loops: CDR1 SGDLS, CDR2 YYNGEE. V shed 4 bases and J 6 bases; nucleotides not matched to a gene: 11.

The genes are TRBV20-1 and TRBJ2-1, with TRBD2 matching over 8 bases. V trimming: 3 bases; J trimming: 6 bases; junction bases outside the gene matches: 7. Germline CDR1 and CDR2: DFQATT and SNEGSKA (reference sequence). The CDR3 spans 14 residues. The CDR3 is CSARFAGGGNEQFF. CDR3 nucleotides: TGCAGTGCTAGGTTCGCGGGAGGAGGCAATGAGCAGTTCTTC.

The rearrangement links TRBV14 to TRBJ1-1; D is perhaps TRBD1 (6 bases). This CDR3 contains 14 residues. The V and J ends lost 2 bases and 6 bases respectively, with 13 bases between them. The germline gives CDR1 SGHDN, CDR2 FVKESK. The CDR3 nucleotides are TGTGCCAGCAGCCAAAGGTTGGGGGCGGCTGAAGCTTTCTTT. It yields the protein CASSQRLGAAEAFF.